This TCR beta chain was recorded in a study of blood T cell repertoires in COVID-19. Overall study: Samples of COVID-19 (acute and convalescent) were obtained from the United States, Italy and Spain. Sources were T cells, B-cell-depleted T cells, or PBMCs; the material itself was cDNA or gDNA.

Original processing notes: Amplifying reference gene primers gave estimates of nucleated cell counts. Sequencing was performed with immunoSEQ multiplex PCR; in TCRdb, only in-frame clones are kept and a portion is missing. V and J calls plus clone size are reproduced from that table; the DNA served to infer D and trimming. Of hundreds of thousands of clones listed, about 90% were seen once; the top ten hold around 3.3%. The V and J ends lost 9 bases and 3 bases respectively, with 19 bases between them. The length of the CDR3 is 15 residues. Germline lookup yields CDR1 SNHLY and CDR2 FYNNEI. The sample consisted of peripheral blood. The V gene is TRBV2, the J gene TRBJ2-3; possibly TRBD2 for D (5 bases). The sequence came from a woman under 30 who had recovered from COVID-19. As DNA, the CDR3 is TGTGCCAGTTCTGCCACCCCCCGCGGGACAGATACGCAGTATTTT. Residues: CASSATPRGTDTQYF. Using reference TRBV2 and TRBJ2-3 for the parts outside the CDR3, the full variable domain is EPEVTQTPSHQVTQMGQEVILRCVPISNHLYFYWYRQILGQKVEFLVSFYNNEISEKSEIFDDQFSVERPDGSNFTLKIRSTKLEDSAMYFCASSATPRGTDTQYFGPGTRLTVL.